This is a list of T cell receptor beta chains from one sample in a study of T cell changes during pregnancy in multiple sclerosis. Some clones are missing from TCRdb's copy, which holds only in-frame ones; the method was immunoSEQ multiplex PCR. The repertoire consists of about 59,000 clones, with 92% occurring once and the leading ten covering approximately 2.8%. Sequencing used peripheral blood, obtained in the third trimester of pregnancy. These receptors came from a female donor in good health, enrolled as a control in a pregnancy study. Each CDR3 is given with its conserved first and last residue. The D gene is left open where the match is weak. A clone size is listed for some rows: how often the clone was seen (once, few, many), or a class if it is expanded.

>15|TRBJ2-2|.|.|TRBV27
TGTGCCAGCAGTTTGGCCGACACCTACACCGGGGAGCTGTTTTTT
CASSLADTYTGELFF
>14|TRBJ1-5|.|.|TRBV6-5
TGTGCCACCCAGTTAACAGGGAGCAATCAGCCCCAGCATTTT
CATQLTGSNQPQHF
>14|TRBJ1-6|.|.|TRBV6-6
TGTGCCAGCACCCCGACGGGTAATAATTCACCCCTCCACTTT
CASTPTGNNSPLHF
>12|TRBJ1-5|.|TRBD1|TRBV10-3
TGTGCCGCACAGGGGCCCGGTCAGCCCCAGCATTTT
CAAQGPGQPQHF
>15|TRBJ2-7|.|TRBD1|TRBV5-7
TGTGCCAGCAGCGTCGGGACAGGGAGACGCTACGAGCAGTACTTC
CASSVGTGRRYEQYF
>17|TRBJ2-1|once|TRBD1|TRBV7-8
TGTGCCAGCAGCTTAGGATCCAGGGGGCCAAAGCACAATGAGCAGTTCTTC
CASSLGSRGPKHNEQFF
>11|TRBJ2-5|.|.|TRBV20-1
TGCAGTGCAGGGGGAGAAGAGACCCAGTACTTC
CSAGGEETQYF
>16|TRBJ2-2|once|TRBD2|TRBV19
TGTGCCAGTGGGGGTAGCGGGAGGGCCGGGACCGGGGAGCTGTTTTTT
CASGGSGRAGTGELFF
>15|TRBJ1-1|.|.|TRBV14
TGTGCCAGCAGCCTATTAGGAACAGTTCCCACTGAAGCTTTCTTT
CASSLLGTVPTEAFF
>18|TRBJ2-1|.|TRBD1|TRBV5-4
TGTGCCAGCAGCACGGCAACCACCGGGACAGGGTCCTACAATGAGCAGTTCTTC
CASSTATTGTGSYNEQFF
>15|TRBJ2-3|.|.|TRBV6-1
TGTGCCAGCAGTGAATATCAGAGGGTCGAAGATACGCAGTATTTT
CASSEYQRVEDTQYF
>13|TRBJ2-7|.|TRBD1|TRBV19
TGTGCCAGTAGTACGGGACAGGGCTACGAGCAGTACTTC
CASSTGQGYEQYF
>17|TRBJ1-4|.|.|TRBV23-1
TGCGCCAGCAGTCGAGAGCGGGGGGGCGCAACTAATGAAAAACTGTTTTTT
CASSRERGGATNEKLFF
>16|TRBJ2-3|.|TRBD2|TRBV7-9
TGTGCCAGCAGCTCGGGACTAGCGGGAGAAAGAGGAACGCAGTATTTT
CASSSGLAGERGTQYF
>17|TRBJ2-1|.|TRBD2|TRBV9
TGTGCCAGCAGCGTAGGACTAGCGGGTTGGTCCTACAATGAGCAGTTCTTC
CASSVGLAGWSYNEQFF
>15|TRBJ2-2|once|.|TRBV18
TGTGCCAGCTCACCTAAACAGACCCCAACCGGGGAGCTGTTTTTT
CASSPKQTPTGELFF
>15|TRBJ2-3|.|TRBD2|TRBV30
TGTGCCTGGGACGGGACTAGCGGGGCCACAGATACGCAGTATTTT
CAWDGTSGATDTQYF
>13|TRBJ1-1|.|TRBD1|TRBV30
TGTGCCTGGGAGACAGGGGGGAACACTGAAGCTTTCTTT
CAWETGGNTEAFF
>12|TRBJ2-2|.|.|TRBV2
TGTGCCAGCAGAGGAGAGACCGGGGAGCTGTTTTTT
CASRGETGELFF
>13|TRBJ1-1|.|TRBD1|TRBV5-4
TGTGCCAGCGGACCCGCAGGGGGCACTGAAGCTTTCTTT
CASGPAGGTEAFF
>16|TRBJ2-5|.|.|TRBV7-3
TGTGCCAGCAGCTTATACGGGGGAACTTTACAAGAGACCCAGTACTTC
CASSLYGGTLQETQYF
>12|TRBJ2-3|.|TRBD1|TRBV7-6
TGTGCCAGCAGCCCTGACAGGGGTACGCAGTATTTT
CASSPDRGTQYF
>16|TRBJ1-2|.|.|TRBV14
TGTGCCAGCAGCCAAGATAGTCTGGGCAATAACTATGGCTACACCTTC
CASSQDSLGNNYGYTF
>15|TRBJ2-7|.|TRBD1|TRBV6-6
TGTGCCAGCAGTTCCACAGGGGACCGCTCCTACGAGCAGTACTTC
CASSSTGDRSYEQYF
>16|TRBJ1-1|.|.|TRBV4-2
TGTGCCAGCAGCCAAACGGGAGGGAGGTCCGGCACTGAAGCTTTCTTT
CASSQTGGRSGTEAFF
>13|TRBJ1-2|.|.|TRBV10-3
TGTGCCATCAGTGAGACAGGGAACTATGGCTACACCTTC
CAISETGNYGYTF
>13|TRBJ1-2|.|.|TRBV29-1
TGCAGCGTTGACCCGGACTCTGTTTATGGCTACACCTTC
CSVDPDSVYGYTF
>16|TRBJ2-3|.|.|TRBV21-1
TGTGCCAGCTTCATCTACCGGGACAGACCCACAGATACGCAGTATTTT
CASFIYRDRPTDTQYF
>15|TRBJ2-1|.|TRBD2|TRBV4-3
TGCGCCAGCAGCCTACAGTGGGGGACTAGAGATGAGCAGTTCTTC
CASSLQWGTRDEQFF
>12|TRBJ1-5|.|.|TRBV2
TGTGCCAGCAGTGAAGTCGCGCAGCCCCAGCATTTT
CASSEVAQPQHF
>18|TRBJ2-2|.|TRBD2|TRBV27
TGTGCCAGCAGTTTACATGGGACTAGCGGGTGGTACACCGGGGAGCTGTTTTTT
CASSLHGTSGWYTGELFF